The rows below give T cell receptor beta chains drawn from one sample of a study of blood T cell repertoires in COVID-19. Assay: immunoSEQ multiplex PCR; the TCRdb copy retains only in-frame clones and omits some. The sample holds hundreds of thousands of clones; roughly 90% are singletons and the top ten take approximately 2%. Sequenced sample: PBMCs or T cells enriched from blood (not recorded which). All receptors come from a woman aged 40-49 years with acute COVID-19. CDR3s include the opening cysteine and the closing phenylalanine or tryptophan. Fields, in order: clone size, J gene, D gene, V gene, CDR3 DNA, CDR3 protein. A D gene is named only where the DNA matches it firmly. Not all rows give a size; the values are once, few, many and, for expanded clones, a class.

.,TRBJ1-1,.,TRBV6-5,TGTGCCAGCAGTTACTCGGGGGCCTATGGGACTGAAGCTTTCTTT,CASSYSGAYGTEAFF
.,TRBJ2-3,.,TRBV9,TGTGCCAGCAAGGACAGTTTCACAGATACGCAGTATTTT,CASKDSFTDTQYF
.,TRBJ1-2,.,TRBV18,TGTGCCAGCTCACCAAACGAGGGGGTGCGGGGCTACACCTTC,CASSPNEGVRGYTF
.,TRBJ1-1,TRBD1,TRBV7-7,TGTGCCAGCAGCGCAACAGGGGGCGAGGTAGCTTTCTTT,CASSATGGEVAFF
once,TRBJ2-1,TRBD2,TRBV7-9,TGTGCCAGCAGCAGCGGACTAGCGGGGGGGACGGGTGAGCAGTTCTTC,CASSSGLAGGTGEQFF
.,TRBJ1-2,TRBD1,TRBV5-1,TGCGCCAGCAGCGCCTACAGGGGGCCGGACTATGGCTACACCTTC,CASSAYRGPDYGYTF
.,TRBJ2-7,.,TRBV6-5,TGTGCCAGCAGCCTTGGACTTAATTACTACGAGCAGTACTTC,CASSLGLNYYEQYF
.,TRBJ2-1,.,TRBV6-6,TGTGCCAGCAGTTACTCGCAACAGGATCCCTACAATGAGCAGTTCTTC,CASSYSQQDPYNEQFF
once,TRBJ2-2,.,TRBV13,TGTGCCAGCATACAATACACCGGGAAAATGGTAAACACCGGGGAGCTGTTTTTT,CASIQYTGKMVNTGELFF
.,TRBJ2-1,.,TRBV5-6,TGTGCCAGCAGCACAAGACAGGTTAACAATGAGCAGTTCTTC,CASSTRQVNNEQFF
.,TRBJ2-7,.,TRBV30,TGTGCCTGGACCAGGGCTTTTTTGGACGAGCAGTACTTC,CAWTRAFLDEQYF
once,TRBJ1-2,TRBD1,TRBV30,TGTGCCTGGAGTGAGGGGACAGGACGGTATGGCTACACCTTC,CAWSEGTGRYGYTF
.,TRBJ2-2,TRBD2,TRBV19,TGTGCCAGTAGTATAGGACTTGGGGGACTAGCGGGGAAAGACGGGGAGCTGTTTTTT,CASSIGLGGLAGKDGELFF
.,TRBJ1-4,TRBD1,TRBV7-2,TGTGCCAGCAGCTTAGCATCCGGGACAGGGAGAAAACTGTTTTTT,CASSLASGTGRKLFF
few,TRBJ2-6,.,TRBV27,TGTGCCAGCAGTTTATATAATGGAGGAGAGAACTCTGGGGCCAACGTCCTGACTTTC,CASSLYNGGENSGANVLTF
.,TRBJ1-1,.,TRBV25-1,TGTGCCAGCAGTGAGCAGGCGGGGGGGCATTGGAACACTGAAGCTTTCTTT,CASSEQAGGHWNTEAFF
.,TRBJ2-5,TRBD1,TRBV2,TGTGCCAGCAGCGACAGGGTGGAGACCCAGTACTTC,CASSDRVETQYF
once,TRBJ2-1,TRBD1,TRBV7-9,TGTGCCAGCAGCCATCGGGACAGGGGGCCGGGTGAGCAGTTCTTC,CASSHRDRGPGEQFF
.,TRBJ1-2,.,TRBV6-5,TGTGCCACCGGTCGGGAGGGCCAAAATGGCTACACCTTC,CATGREGQNGYTF
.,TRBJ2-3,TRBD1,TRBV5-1,TGCGCCAGCAGTACAGGGGCGGGCACAGATACGCAGTATTTT,CASSTGAGTDTQYF
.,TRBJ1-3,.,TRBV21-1,TGTGCCAGCAGCACCCCCGGGGGGCAGCCTGGAAACACCATATATTTT,CASSTPGGQPGNTIYF
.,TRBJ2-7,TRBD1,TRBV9,TGTGCCAGCAGCATTGACAGGGGAGAGCAGTACTTC,CASSIDRGEQYF
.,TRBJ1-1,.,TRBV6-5,TGTGCCAGCAGTCAACAGGGCGGACACACTGAAGCTTTCTTT,CASSQQGGHTEAFF
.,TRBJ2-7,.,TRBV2,TGTGCCAGCGGTGGACAAGCCTACGAGCAGTACTTC,CASGGQAYEQYF
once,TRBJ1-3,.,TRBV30,TGTGCCTGGAGGCGAGGGTTAGCCGGAAACACCATATATTTT,CAWRRGLAGNTIYF